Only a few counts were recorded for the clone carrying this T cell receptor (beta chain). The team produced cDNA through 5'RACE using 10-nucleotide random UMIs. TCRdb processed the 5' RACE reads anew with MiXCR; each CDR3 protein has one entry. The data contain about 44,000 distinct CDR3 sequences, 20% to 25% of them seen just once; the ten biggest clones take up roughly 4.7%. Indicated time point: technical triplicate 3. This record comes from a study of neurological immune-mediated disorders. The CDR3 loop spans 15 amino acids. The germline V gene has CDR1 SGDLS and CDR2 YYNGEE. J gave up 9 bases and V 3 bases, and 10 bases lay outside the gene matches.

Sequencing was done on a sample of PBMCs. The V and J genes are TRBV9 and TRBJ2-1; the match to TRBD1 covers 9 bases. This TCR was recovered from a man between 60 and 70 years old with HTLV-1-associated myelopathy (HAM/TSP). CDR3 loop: CASSEGDRVDGEQFF. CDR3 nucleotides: TGTGCCAGCAGCGAGGGGGACAGGGTGGACGGTGAGCAGTTCTTC.